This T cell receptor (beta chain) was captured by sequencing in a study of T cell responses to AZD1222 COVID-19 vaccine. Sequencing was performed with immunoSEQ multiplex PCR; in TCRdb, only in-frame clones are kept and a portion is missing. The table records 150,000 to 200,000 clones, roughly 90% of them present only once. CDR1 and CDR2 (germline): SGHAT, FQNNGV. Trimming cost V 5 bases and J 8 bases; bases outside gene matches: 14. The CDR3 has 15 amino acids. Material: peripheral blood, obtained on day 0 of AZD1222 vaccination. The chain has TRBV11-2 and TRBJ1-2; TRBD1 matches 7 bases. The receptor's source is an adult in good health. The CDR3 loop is CASSETPQGGKGYTF. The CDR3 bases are TGTGCCAGCAGCGAGACTCCCCAGGGGGGAAAAGGCTACACCTTC.